The T cell receptor (beta chain) under discussion was sequenced for a study of shared clonotypes between healthy human individuals. The protocol was immunoSEQ multiplex PCR, while the TCRdb copy is restricted to in-frame clones and leaves out a portion. The sample includes roughly 2.1 million clones, under 95% of them seen just once. Germline assignment: CDR1 MNHEY and CDR2 SMNVEV (reference sequence). This CDR3 is built from 15 residues. Trimming left V 1 base short and J 8 bases short, with 14 bases between. CD8 cells classed as naive were CD45RO-negative and positively selected for CCR7, excluding terminally differentiated effector memory CD45RA+ cells.

Sequencing was done on a sample of naive CD8+ T cells from PBMCs. The chain combines TRBV27 with TRBJ1-4, with a tentative D call TRBD1 (5 bases). The sequence came from a man between 18 and 29 years old in good health. Some clones in this sample may be carry-over from other donors' samples. The CDR3 here is CASSLWAGRVEKLFF. CDR3 DNA: TGTGCCAGCAGTTTATGGGCAGGGAGGGTGGAAAAACTGTTTTTT.